This T cell receptor (beta chain) came from a study of circulating CD8 cells and anti-PD-1 response in melanoma. From live CD3+CD8+TCRalphabeta+ cells, four PD-1 and/or TIGIT subsets were sorted. The study's findings and limits: TIGIT repertoires were least diverse, DNEG repertoires most diverse. At M1, fewer than 8% of TRB clonotypes appeared in multiple subsets.

Using roughly 16 ng of total RNA, TCR libraries were made with the QIAseq Immune Repertoire TCR panel. TCRdb reanalysed the reads using MiXCR and keeps one entry per CDR3 protein. The data hold about 400 distinct CDR3 sequences, with under 7% observed a single time. This CDR3 spans 17 amino acids. V lost 6 bases to trimming and J lost 2 bases, with 19 bases between them. The germline V gene has CDR1 MDHEN and CDR2 SYDVKM. By sample fraction, this clonotype is medium-sized. Its antigen is not known. The chain has TRBV28 and TRBJ2-2; no firm D call. The sequenced sample was CD8+ T cells from PBMCs, obtained at baseline or after one month of anti-PD-1 therapy (not recorded which). This TCR derives from a human donor with melanoma. The CDR3 spells CASRQRPTRSNTGELFF. The CDR3 DNA follows: TGTGCCAGCAGACAAAGACCGACAAGAAGTAACACCGGGGAGCTGTTTTTT.